Following are 22 T cell receptor beta chains from one sample sequenced in a study of blood T cells in healthy people across ages. The authors ran a second PCR of roughly 6 to 11 cycles using a sample-barcoded 5' primer and a J-beta primer mix. TCRdb reprocessed the 5' RACE reads via MiXCR and lists one record per CDR3 protein. The table includes about 1.6 million distinct CDR3 sequences, about 35% detected once. Material: blood. The receptors here all came from a woman aged 25-40 years in good health.

CDR3 nucleotides: TGTGCCACGACCCGGGACAGGGGGCCTGGGGCCAACGTCCTGACTTTC. Its translation is CATTRDRGPGANVLTF. The gene calls are TRBV6-1 and TRBJ2-6; 12 bases are a match to TRBD1. Germline values: CDR1 MNHNS, CDR2 SASEGT. Unmatched junction bases numbered 6, after V lost 10 bases and J lost 2 bases. The CDR3 sequence is 16 residues long.

Written as DNA, the CDR3 is TGTGCCAGCAGCCATAGCGGGGGGGAGCAGTTCTTC. Protein sequence: CASSHSGGEQFF. The chain combines TRBV3-1 with TRBJ2-1; 10 bases align to TRBD2. The CDR3 has 12 residues. V gave up 3 bases and J gave up 10 bases; unmatched junction bases: 0. The germline gives CDR1 LGHDT, CDR2 YNNKEL (reference sequence).

This clonotype has just a few counts. This sequence joins TRBV20-1 and TRBJ2-1, with 14 positions matching TRBD2. V was clipped by 3 bases and J by 4 bases; unmatched bases: 8. CDR1 DFQATT and CDR2 SNEGSKA come from the germline V gene (reference sequence). The CDR3 covers 17 residues. The DNA of the CDR3 is TGCAGTGCTAGTCCTGCGACTAGCGGGAGGGCTTACAATGAGCAGTTCTTC. This encodes CSASPATSGRAYNEQFF.

The chain links TRBV29-1 to TRBJ2-5, with TRBD1 matching 9 bases. Trimming at V came to 4 bases and at J to 5 bases, leaving 11 bases not matched to a gene. Germline CDR1 is SQVTM and CDR2 is ANQGSEA. The CDR3 has 15 residues. The CDR3: CSVATGTGQGETQYF. The CDR3 DNA follows: TGCAGCGTTGCGACCGGGACAGGGCAGGGGGAGACCCAGTACTTC.

The chain combines TRBV11-2 with TRBJ1-4; TRBD1 is a possible D gene (5 bases). Germline values: CDR1 SGHAT, CDR2 FQNNGV. V gave up 6 bases and J gave up 0 bases, with 11 bases separating them. The CDR3 contains 15 residues. DNA of the CDR3: TGTGCCAGCAGGCCGGGGGATGCAACTAATGAAAAACTGTTTTTT. Translating it yields CASRPGDATNEKLFF.

The chain links TRBV4-1 to TRBJ2-1; 13 nucleotides match TRBD2. The CDR3 consists of 18 residues. The V segment lost 2 bases and the J segment 9 bases; nucleotides outside the gene matches: 13. Germline V CDR1 and CDR2: MGHRA, YSYEKL. The CDR3 nucleotides are TGCGCCAGCAGCCAATCGTACTCAAGGACTAGCGGGAGAAGTGAGCAGTTCTTC. This encodes CASSQSYSRTSGRSEQFF.

The chain recombines TRBV7-8 with TRBJ2-5; 12 nucleotides match TRBD2. V shed 5 bases and J 5 bases; nucleotides not matched to a gene: 12. CDR1 is SGHVS, CDR2 FQNEAQ, per germline. This CDR3 comprises 17 residues. The DNA of the CDR3 is TGTGCCAGCAGCCTCAGACTAGCGGGGGCTCCTCGGGAGACCCAGTACTTC. Encoded protein: CASSLRLAGAPRETQYF. The full variable domain, its missing parts supplied by reference TRBV7-8 and TRBJ2-5, is GAGVSQSPRYKVAKRGQDVALRCDPISGHVSLFWYQQALGQGPEFLTYFQNEAQLDKSGLPSDRFFAERPEGSVSTLKIQRTQQEDSAVYLCASSLRLAGAPRETQYFGPGTRLLVL.

The chain has TRBV15 and TRBJ2-3; D not certain. Between the trimmed V and J ends, which lost 3 bases and 0 bases, there was a span of 10 bases. CDR3 length equals 15 residues. The germline V gene encodes CDR1 LNHNV and CDR2 YYDKDF (reference sequence). The CDR3 reads CATSSVPISTDTQYF. DNA of the CDR3: TGTGCCACCAGCAGTGTACCAATTAGCACAGATACGCAGTATTTT.

The chain couples TRBV12-3 or TRBV12-4 to TRBJ1-2; D perhaps matches TRBD1 (6 bases). V lost 6 bases, J lost 4 bases, and 15 bases lay in between. This CDR3 is 14 amino acids long. The CDR3 is CASSDTGFPYGYTF. In DNA, the CDR3 is TGTGCCAGCAGCGATACAGGGTTTCCCTATGGCTACACCTTC.

The V gene is TRBV6-6, the J gene TRBJ2-1; perhaps TRBD1 as D (5 bases). This CDR3 has 14 amino acids. Deletions cut 7 bases from V and 4 bases from J, with 14 bases between. The germline gives CDR1 MNHNY, CDR2 SVGAGI (reference sequence). The CDR3 sequence is CASTPRVAYNEQFF. CDR3 nucleotides: TGTGCCAGCACCCCCAGGGTGGCGTACAATGAGCAGTTCTTC.

The J gene is TRBJ2-3, the V gene TRBV29-1; TRBD2 matches at 15 bases. Germline V lookup: CDR1 SQVTM, CDR2 ANQGSEA. Trimming took 6 bases from V and 4 from J; bases not matched to a gene: 8. CDR3 length: 16 residues. The CDR3 coding sequence is TGCAGCGTCTTACCGGGACTAGCGGGAGGCTCAGATACGCAGTATTTT. Translation gives CSVLPGLAGGSDTQYF.

A remark on this clonotype: A much more abundant neighbour one base away suggests this may be a read error. The chain combines TRBV29-1 with TRBJ2-1; 9 bases fit TRBD2. The germline CDR1 and CDR2 sequences are SQVTM and ANQGSEA. V gave up 5 bases and J gave up 2 bases; unmatched junction bases: 7. The CDR3 is 15 amino acids. CDR3 nucleotide sequence: TGCAGCGTTCAGGCTGGCGGGGGGGCCTACAATGAGCAGTTCTTC. Amino acid sequence: CSVQAGGGAYNEQFF.

Many counts were recorded for this clonotype. This chain joins TRBV4-1 and TRBJ2-3; perhaps TRBD1 as D (5 bases). Germline V gene sequence: CDR1 MGHRA, CDR2 YSYEKL. V lost 3 bases, J lost 0 bases, and 7 bases lay in between. The CDR3 is 14 amino acids. This CDR3 reads CASSHGASTDTQYF. DNA for the CDR3: TGCGCCAGCAGCCATGGGGCTAGCACAGATACGCAGTATTTT.

The chain combines TRBV5-1 with TRBJ2-3, with 7 bases identical to TRBD1. Germline CDR1 is SGHRS and CDR2 is YFSETQ. After removal of 1 base from V and 0 bases from J, the junction contained 11 bases not matched to a gene. The CDR3 is made up of 18 amino acids. In nucleotides, the CDR3 is TGCGCCAGCAGCTTGAGAGGGGGCGAAGGTTGGAGCACAGATACGCAGTATTTT. The encoded protein is CASSLRGGEGWSTDTQYF.

The chain combines TRBV4-1 with TRBJ1-5, with a weak D call TRBD1 (6 bases). V shed 6 bases and J shed 6 bases, with 15 bases lying between them. The germline V gene has CDR1 MGHRA and CDR2 YSYEKL. The CDR3 loop spans 14 amino acids. In DNA form, the CDR3 reads TGCGCCAGCAGTTACAGGGACGTAGGTCAGCCCCAGCATTTT. Translated, it gives CASSYRDVGQPQHF.

This clonotype has just a few counts. The chain employs TRBV9 and TRBJ2-7, with D perhaps TRBD1 (5 bases). The CDR3 contains 13 residues. CDR1 is SGDLS and CDR2 is YYNGEE in the germline V gene. Deletions cut 2 bases from V and 3 bases from J, with 9 bases between. CDR3 residues: CASSVQGDYEQYF. CDR3 coding DNA: TGTGCCAGCAGCGTTCAAGGGGACTACGAGCAGTACTTC. The full variable domain, in which reference TRBV9 and TRBJ2-7 provide the parts outside the CDR3, is DSGVTQTPKHLITATGQRVTLRCSPRSGDLSVYWYQQSLDQGLQFLIQYYNGEERAKGNILERFSAQQFPDLHSELNLSSLELGDSALYFCASSVQGDYEQYFGPGTRLTVT.

The chain's CDR3 is CASGPGLAGGTTDTQYF. CDR3 coding DNA: TGTGCTAGTGGCCCGGGACTAGCGGGAGGCACCACAGATACGCAGTATTTT. The rearrangement joins TRBV12-5 to TRBJ2-3; TRBD2 matches at 15 bases. V shed 6 bases and J 2 bases; nucleotides not matched to a gene: 6. This CDR3 is 17 amino acids long. Per the germline V gene, CDR1 is LGHNT and CDR2 is FRNRAP.

To note about this clonotype: The CDR3 does not close with the conserved phenylalanine or tryptophan, likely indicating a read error. The V call is TRBV29-1, the J call TRBJ2-7; 7 positions agree with TRBD2. This CDR3 comprises 11 residues. Trimming removed 4 bases from V and 3 bases from J; junction bases left unmatched: 0. CDR1 and CDR2 (germline): SQVTM, ANQGSEA. The CDR3 reads CSVGGGYEQYS. CDR3 DNA: TGCAGCGTTGGGGGGGGCTACGAGCAGTACTCC.

The rearrangement joins TRBV20-1 to TRBJ2-5; TRBD1 matches 9 bases. The germline V gene has CDR1 DFQATT and CDR2 SNEGSKA (reference sequence). The junction had 6 bases not matched to a gene; V was cut back by 0 bases and J by 4 bases. This CDR3 comprises 15 residues. For the CDR3, the DNA is TGCAGTGCTAGAGATTTGGGACAGGGTCCAGAGACCCAGTACTTC. Protein product: CSARDLGQGPETQYF.

The CDR3 here is CASSGGLRTQYF. CDR3 DNA sequence: TGTGCCAGCAGCGGCGGCCTACGGACCCAGTACTTC. The rearrangement joins TRBV9 to TRBJ2-5; D call uncertain. V was pared by 3 bases and J by 7 bases, with 10 bases between. The germline gives CDR1 SGDLS, CDR2 YYNGEE. This CDR3 contains 12 residues.

This clonotype was detected ten times or more. The chain has TRBV6-2 or TRBV6-3 and TRBJ2-7; 8 bases map to TRBD1. Germline CDR1 and CDR2: MNHEY and SVGEGT. J gave up 4 bases and V 4 bases, and 6 bases lay outside the gene matches. The CDR3 extends over 14 amino acids. CDR3 loop: CASSLRQGLYEQYF. The CDR3 bases are TGTGCCAGCAGTTTACGACAGGGGCTATACGAGCAGTACTTC.

The sample holds a few counts of this clonotype. The chain recombines TRBV20-1 with TRBJ2-6; D not resolved. The CDR3 sequence is 15 residues long. Germline V gene lookup returns CDR1 DFQATT and CDR2 SNEGSKA (reference sequence). V lost 5 bases and J 2 bases, leaving 13 bases between the germline ends. The CDR3 bases are TGCAGTGCTCGCCGACCATCGCCTGGGGCCAACGTCCTGACTTTC. Translated, it gives CSARRPSPGANVLTF.